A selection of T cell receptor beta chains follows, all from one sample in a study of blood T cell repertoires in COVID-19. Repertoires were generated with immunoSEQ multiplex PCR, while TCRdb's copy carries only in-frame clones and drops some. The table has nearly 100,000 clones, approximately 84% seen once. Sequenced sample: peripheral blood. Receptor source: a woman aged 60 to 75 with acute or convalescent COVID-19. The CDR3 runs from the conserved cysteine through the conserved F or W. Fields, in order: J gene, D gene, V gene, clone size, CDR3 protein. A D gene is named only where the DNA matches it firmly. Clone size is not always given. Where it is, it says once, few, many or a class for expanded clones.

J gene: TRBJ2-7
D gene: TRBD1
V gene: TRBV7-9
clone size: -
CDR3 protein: CASSLGLGRTGDEQYF

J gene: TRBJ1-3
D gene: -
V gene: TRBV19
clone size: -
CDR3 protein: CASRSGGSGNTIYF

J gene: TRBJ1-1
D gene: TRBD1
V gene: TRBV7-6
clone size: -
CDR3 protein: CASSLDLTGSTEAFF

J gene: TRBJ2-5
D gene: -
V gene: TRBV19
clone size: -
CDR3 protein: CASSMLPGVETQYF

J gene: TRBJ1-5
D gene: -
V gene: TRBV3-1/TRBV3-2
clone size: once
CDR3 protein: CASSTGSNQPQHF

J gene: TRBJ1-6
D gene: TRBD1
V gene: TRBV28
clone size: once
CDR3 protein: CASSVTGGISPLHF

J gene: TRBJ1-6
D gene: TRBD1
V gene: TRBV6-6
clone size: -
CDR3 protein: CASSRDRVKNSPLHF

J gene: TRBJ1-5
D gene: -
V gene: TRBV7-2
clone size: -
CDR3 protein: CASSLTRGNQPQHF

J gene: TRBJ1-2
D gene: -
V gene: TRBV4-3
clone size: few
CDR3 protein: CASSQEQDRAYGYTF

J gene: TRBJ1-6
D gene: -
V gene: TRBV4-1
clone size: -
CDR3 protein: CASSQEVPVLGQHSPLHF

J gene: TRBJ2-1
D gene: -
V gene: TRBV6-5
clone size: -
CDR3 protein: CASSLQGGPYNEQFF

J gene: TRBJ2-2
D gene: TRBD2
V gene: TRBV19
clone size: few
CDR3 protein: CASSSPRGGAGTGELFF

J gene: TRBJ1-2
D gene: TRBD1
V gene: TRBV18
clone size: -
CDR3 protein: CASSLKPDRDYGYTF

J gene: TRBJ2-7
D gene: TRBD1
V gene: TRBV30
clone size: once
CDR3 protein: CAWRRTGGNEQYF

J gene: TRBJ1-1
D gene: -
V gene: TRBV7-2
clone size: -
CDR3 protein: CASSLPDIYTEAFF

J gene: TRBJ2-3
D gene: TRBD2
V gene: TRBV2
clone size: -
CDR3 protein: CASSRTELSGGAQDTQYF

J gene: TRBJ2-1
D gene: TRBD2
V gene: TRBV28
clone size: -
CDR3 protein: CASTRFGSGGASYNEQFF

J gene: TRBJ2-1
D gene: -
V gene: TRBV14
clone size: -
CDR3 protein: CASSPTANEQFF

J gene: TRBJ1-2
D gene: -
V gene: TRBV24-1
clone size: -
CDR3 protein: CATSDSLSNYGYTF

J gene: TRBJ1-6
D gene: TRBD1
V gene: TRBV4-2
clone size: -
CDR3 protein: CASSQDSQGYNSPLHF

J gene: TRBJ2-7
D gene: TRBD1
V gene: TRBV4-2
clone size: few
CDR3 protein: CASSQRDRPYEQYF

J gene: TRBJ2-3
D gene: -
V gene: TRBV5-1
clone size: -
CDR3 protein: CASSLTFADTQYF

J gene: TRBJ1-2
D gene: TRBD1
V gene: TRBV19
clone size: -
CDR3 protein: CASSIVGQGYGYTF

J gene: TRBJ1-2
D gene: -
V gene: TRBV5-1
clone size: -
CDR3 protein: CASRAGEGYGYTF

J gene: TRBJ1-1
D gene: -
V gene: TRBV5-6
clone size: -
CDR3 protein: CASSWAGRNTEAFF

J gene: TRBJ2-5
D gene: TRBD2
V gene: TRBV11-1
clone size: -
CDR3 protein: CASSLSPAGLGETQYF

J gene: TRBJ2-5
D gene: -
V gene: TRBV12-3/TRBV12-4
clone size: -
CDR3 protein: CASSFIAEETQYF

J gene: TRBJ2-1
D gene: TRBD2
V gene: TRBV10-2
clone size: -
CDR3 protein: CASRLAGGAGEQFF

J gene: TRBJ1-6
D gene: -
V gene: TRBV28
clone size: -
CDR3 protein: CAIRQVYNSPLHF

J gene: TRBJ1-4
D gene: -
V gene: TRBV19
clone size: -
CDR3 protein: CASSIRHPTNEKLFF

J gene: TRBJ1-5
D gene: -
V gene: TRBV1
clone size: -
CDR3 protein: CTSSQVELRGQPQHF

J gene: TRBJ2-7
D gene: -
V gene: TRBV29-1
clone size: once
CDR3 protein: CSGGDSYEQYF

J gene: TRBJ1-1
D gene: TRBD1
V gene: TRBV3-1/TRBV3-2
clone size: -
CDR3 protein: CASSQPDRAAFF

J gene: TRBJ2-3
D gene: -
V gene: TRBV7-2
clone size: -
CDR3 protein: CASSPTRDTQYF

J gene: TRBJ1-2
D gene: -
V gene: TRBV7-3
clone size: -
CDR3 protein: CASRWEGCGYGYTF

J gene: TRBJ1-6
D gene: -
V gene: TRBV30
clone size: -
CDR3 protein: CAWSVLRGNSPLHF

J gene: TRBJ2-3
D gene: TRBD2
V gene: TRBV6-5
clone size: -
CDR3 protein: CASSSPRRGGTDTQYF

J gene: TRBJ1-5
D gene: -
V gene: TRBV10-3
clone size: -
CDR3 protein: CAISPDTYSNQPQHF

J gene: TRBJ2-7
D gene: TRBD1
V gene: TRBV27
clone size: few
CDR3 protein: CASSFVGQGSYEQYF

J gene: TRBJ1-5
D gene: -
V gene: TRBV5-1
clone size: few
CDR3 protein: CASSFGGGEQPQHF

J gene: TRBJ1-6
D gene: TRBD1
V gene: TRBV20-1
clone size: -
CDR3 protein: CSAQDRGHHF

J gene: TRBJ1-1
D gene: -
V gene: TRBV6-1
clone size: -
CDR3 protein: CASSDRAAMNTEAFF

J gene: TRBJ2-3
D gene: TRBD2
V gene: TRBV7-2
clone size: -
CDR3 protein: CASSFLAGGRDTQYF

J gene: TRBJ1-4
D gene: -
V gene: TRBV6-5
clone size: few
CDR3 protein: CASRPLGGDHEKLFF

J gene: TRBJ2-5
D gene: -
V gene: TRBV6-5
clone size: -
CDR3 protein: CASSWEGEETQYF

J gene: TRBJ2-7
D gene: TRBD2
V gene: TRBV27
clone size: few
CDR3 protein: CASSLGTRGPYEQYF

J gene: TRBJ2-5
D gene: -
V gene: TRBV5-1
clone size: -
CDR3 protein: CASSLRSDGVETQYF

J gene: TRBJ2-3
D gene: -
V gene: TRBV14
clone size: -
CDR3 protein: CASSGTVSTDTQYF

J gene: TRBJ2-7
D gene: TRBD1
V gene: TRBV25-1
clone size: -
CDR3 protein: CASATGLYPYEQYF

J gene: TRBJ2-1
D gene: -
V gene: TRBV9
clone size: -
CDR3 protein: CASSVAASSYNEQFF

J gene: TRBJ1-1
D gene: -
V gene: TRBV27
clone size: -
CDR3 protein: CASSLEENTEAFF

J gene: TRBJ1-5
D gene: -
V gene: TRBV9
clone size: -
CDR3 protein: CASSAGQGRNQPQHF

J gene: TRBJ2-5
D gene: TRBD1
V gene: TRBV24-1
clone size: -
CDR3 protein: CATAKTGGGETQYF

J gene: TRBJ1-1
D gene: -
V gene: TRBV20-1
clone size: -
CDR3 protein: CSQGYNTEAFF

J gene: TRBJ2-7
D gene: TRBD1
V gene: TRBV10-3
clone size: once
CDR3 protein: CATHRTGDSVNIAYEQYF

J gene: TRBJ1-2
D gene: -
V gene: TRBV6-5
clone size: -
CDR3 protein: CASSYRGRGEAYGYTF

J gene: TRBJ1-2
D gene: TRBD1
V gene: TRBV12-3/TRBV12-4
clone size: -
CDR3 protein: CASSPQGASGYTF

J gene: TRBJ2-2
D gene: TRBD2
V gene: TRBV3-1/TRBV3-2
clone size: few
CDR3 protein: CASSQGRGRGGPNTGELFF

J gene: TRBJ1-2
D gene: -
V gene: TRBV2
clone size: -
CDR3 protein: CASSPVSGNYGYTF

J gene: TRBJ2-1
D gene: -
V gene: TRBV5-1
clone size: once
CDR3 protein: CASTRTQGSSYNEQFF